This T cell receptor (beta chain) comes out of a study of T cell responses to AZD1222 COVID-19 vaccine. The CDR3 extends over 14 amino acids. The germline gives CDR1 SGHRS, CDR2 YFSETQ. Losses at the gene ends were 4 bases for V and 5 bases for J; bases not matched to a gene: 5. Profiling relied on immunoSEQ multiplex PCR, and the TCRdb table lists in-frame clones only, not all of them. This table holds 95,000 to 110,000 clones, around nine tenths found once. The sequences come from peripheral blood, collected 28 days after the second AZD1222 dose. V is TRBV5-1 and J is TRBJ2-7; 11 nucleotides match TRBD1. This TCR was sampled from an adult who received the AZD1222 COVID-19 vaccine. The CDR3: CASSPGTGGHEQYF. CDR3 nucleotide sequence: TGCGCCAGCAGCCCAGGGACAGGGGGACACGAGCAGTACTTC. Complete variable domain (other parts from reference TRBV5-1 and TRBJ2-7): KAGVTQTPRYLIKTRGQQVTLSCSPISGHRSVSWYQQTPGQGLQFLFEYFSETQRNKGNFPGRFSGRQFSNSRSEMNVSTLELGDSALYLCASSPGTGGHEQYFGPGTRLTVT.